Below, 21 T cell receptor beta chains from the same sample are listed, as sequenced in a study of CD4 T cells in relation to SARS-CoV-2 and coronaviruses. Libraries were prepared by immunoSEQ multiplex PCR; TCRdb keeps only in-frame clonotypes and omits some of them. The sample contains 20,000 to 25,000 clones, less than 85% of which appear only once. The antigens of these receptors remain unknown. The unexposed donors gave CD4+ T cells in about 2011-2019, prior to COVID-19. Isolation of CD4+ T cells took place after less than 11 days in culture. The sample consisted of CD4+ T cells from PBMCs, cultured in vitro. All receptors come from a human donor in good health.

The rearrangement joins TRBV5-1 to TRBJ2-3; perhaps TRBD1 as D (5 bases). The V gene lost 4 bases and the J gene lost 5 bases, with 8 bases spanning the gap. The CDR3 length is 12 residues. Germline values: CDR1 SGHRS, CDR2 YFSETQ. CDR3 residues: CASSTDIDTQYF. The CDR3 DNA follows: TGCGCCAGCAGCACGGACATAGATACGCAGTATTTT.

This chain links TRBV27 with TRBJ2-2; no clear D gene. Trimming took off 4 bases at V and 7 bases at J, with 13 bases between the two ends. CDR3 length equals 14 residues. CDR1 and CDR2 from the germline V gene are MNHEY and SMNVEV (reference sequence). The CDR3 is CASSSQNVGGELFF. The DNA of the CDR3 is TGTGCCAGCAGTTCTCAGAATGTGGGCGGGGAGCTGTTTTTT.

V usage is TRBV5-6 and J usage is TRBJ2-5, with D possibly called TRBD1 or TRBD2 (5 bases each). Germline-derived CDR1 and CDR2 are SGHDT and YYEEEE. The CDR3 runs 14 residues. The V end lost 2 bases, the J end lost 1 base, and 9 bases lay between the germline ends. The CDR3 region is CASSFSGTQETQYF. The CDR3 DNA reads TGTGCCAGCAGCTTCTCCGGGACCCAAGAGACCCAGTACTTC.

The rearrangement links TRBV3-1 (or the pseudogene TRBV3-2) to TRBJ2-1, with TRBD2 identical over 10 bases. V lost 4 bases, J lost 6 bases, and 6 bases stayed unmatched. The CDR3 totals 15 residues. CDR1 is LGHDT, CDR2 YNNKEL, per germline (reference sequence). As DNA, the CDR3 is TGTGCCAGCAGCCTGCCGATAGCGGGGGGCAATGAGCAGTTCTTC. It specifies CASSLPIAGGNEQFF.

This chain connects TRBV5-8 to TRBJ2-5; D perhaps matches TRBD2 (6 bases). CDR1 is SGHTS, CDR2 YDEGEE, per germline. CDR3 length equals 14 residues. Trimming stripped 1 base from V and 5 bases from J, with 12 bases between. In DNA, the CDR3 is TGTGCCAGCAGCTTGATCACTGGGGGGGAGACCCAGTACTTC. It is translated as CASSLITGGETQYF.

The CDR3 spells CASSLAPSSNQPQHF. DNA of the CDR3: TGTGCCAGCAGCTTAGCACCGTCTAGCAATCAGCCCCAGCATTTT. The chain has TRBV7-8 and TRBJ1-5; no reliable D call. Germline values: CDR1 SGHVS, CDR2 FQNEAQ. Trimming removed 0 bases from V and 0 bases from J, with 6 bases in between. The CDR3 is 15 amino acids.

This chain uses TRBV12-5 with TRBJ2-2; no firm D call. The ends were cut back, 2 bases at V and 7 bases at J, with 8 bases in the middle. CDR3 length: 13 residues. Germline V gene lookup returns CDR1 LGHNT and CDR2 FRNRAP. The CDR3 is CASGLPHNGELFF. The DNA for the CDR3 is TGTGCTAGTGGTTTGCCCCACAACGGGGAGCTGTTTTTT. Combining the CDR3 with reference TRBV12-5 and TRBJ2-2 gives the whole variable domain DARVTQTPRHKVTEMGQEVTMRCQPILGHNTVFWYRQTMMQGLELLAYFRNRAPLDDSGMPKDRFSAEMPDATLATLKIQPSEPRDSAVYFCASGLPHNGELFFGEGSRLTVL.

CDR3 sequence: CASSPPGRGGNTIYF. The CDR3 DNA is TGTGCCAGCTCACCACCCGGTAGAGGTGGAAACACCATATATTTT. V and J are TRBV18 and TRBJ1-3; D not resolved. V lost 0 bases to trimming and J lost 3 bases, with 9 bases between them. The CDR3 runs 15 residues. The germline CDR1 and CDR2 sequences are KGHSH and LQKENI.

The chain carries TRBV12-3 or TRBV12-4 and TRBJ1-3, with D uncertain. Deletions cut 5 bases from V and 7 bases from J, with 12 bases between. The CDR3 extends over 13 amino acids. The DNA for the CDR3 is TGTGCCAGCAGTAACTACCAAGCTAACACCATATATTTT. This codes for CASSNYQANTIYF.

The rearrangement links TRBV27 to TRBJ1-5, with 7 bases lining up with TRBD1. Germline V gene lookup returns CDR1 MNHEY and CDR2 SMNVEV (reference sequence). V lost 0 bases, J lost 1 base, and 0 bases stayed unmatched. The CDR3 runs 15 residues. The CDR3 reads CASSLSGQSNQPQHF. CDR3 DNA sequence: TGTGCCAGCAGTTTATCGGGACAGAGCAATCAGCCCCAGCATTTT.

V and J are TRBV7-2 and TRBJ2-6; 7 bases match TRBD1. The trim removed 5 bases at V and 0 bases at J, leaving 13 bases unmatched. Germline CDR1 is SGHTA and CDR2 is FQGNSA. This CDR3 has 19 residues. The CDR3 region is CASSPIGRQGSSGANVLTF. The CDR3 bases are TGTGCCAGCAGCCCCATAGGAAGACAGGGAAGCTCTGGGGCCAACGTCCTGACTTTC.

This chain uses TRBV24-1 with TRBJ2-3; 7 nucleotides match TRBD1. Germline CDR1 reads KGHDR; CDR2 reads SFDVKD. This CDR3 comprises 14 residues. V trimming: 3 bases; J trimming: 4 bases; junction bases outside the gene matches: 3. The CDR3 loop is CATSDDQGADTQYF. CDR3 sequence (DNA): TGTGCCACCAGTGATGACCAGGGGGCAGATACGCAGTATTTT.

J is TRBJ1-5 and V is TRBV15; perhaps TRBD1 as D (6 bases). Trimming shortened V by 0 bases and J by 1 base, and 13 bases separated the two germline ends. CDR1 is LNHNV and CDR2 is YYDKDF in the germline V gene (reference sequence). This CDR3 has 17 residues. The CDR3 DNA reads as TGTGCCACCAGCAGAGATTTCGCCAGGGGCAGCAATCAGCCCCAGCATTTT. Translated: CATSRDFARGSNQPQHF.

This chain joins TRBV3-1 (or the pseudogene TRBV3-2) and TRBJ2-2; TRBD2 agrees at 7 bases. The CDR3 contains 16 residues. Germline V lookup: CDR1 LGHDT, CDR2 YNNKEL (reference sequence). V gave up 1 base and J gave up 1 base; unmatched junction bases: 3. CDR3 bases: TGTGCCAGCAGCCAAGCCTCTAGCGGGAACACCGGGGAGCTGTTTTTT. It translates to CASSQASSGNTGELFF.

The CDR3 protein is CASKGQGNGGELFF. The CDR3 DNA is TGTGCCAGTAAGGGACAGGGTAATGGCGGGGAGCTGTTTTTT. The V gene is TRBV19, the J gene TRBJ2-2, with 9 bases identical to TRBD1. The trim removed 7 bases at V and 7 bases at J, leaving 7 bases unmatched. This CDR3 has 14 residues. CDR1 is LNHDA, CDR2 SQIVND, per germline (reference sequence).

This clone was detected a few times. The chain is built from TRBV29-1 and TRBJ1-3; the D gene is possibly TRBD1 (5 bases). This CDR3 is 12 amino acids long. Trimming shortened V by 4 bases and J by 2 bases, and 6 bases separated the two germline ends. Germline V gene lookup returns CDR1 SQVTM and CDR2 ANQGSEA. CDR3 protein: CSVGTTGNTIYF. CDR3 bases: TGCAGCGTTGGGACAACTGGAAACACCATATATTTT.

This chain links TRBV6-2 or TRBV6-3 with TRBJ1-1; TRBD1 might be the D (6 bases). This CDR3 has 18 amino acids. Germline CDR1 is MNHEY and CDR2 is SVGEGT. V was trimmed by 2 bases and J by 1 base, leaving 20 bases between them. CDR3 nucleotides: TGTGCCAGCAGTTACGAGGTACAGGGATTCGGGGGGAACACTGAAGCTTTCTTT. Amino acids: CASSYEVQGFGGNTEAFF.

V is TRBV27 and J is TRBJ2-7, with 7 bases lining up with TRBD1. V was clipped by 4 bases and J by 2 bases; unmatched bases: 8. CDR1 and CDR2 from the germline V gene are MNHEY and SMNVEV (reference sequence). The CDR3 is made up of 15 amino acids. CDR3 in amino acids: CASSSGQVAAYEQYF. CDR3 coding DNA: TGTGCCAGCAGTTCAGGACAGGTTGCTGCCTACGAGCAGTACTTC.

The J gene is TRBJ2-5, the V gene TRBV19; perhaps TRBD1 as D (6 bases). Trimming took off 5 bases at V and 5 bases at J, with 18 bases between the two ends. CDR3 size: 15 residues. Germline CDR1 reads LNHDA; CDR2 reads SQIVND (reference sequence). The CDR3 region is CASSLLLDSRETQYF. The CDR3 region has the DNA TGTGCCAGTAGTCTCCTTTTGGACAGTAGGGAGACCCAGTACTTC.

Written as DNA, the CDR3 is TGTGCTAGTGGTTTTTACGGGAGGGAGGATGGCTACACCTTC. Translated: CASGFYGREDGYTF. The chain joins TRBV12-5 to TRBJ1-2; D remains ambiguous. The V gene lost 3 bases and the J gene lost 6 bases, with 14 bases spanning the gap. The CDR3 length is 14 residues. Germline values: CDR1 LGHNT, CDR2 FRNRAP. Full variable domain (missing parts from reference TRBV12-5 and TRBJ1-2): DARVTQTPRHKVTEMGQEVTMRCQPILGHNTVFWYRQTMMQGLELLAYFRNRAPLDDSGMPKDRFSAEMPDATLATLKIQPSEPRDSAVYFCASGFYGREDGYTFGSGTRLTVV.

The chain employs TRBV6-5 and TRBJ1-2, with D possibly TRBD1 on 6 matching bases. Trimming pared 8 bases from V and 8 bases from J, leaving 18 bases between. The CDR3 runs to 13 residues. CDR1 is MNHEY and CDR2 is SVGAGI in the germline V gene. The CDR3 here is CASSDSPLGGYTF. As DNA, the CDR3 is TGTGCCAGCTCGGACAGCCCCCTCGGGGGCTACACCTTC.